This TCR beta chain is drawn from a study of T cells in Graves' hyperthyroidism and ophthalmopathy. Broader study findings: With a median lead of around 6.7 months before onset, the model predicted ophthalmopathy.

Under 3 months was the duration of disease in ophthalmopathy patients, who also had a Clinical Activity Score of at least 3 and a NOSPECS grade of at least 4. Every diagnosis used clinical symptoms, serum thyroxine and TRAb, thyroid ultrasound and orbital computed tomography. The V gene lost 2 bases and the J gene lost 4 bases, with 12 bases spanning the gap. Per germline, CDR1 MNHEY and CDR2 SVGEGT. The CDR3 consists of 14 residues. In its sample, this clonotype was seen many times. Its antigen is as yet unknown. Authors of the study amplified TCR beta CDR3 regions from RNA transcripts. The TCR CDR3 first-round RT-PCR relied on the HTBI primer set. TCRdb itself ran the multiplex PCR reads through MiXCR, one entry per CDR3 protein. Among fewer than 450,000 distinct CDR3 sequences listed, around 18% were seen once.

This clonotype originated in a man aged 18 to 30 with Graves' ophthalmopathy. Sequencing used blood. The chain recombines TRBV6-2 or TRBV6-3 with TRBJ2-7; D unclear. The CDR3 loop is CASSYIGNWYEQYF. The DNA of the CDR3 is TGTGCCAGCAGTTACATAGGGAATTGGTACGAGCAGTACTTC.